This TCR beta chain was captured in a study of shared clonotypes between healthy human individuals (dated by TCRdb to the early 2020s). Study-level background: Two women and a few men aged 18 to 49 years were included in the cohort. For each donor, three plates each were used for CD4 naive and CD4 memory, two plates were used for CD8 naive, and one plate was used for CD8 memory. Blood TCR repertoires of a handful of healthy adults were deeply sequenced to estimate repertoire size and the extent of clonotype sharing between individuals. To increase sequencing depth and limit assay-specific biases, different laboratories used diverse techniques to prepare libraries and sequence TCR repertoires. Each donor's leukapheresis produced roughly between roughly 0.85 and 10 billion PBMCs. Findings and caveats that apply to the study as a whole: Sampling was restricted to blood, and TCR repertoires in tissue are likely to differ from TCR repertoires in blood. Naive subsets generally had larger estimated clonotype richness than memory subsets did. Compared with non-shared clonotypes, clonotypes shared by all four sorted-subset donors had higher generation probabilities. Because the study included a small number of donors, the genetic and exposure-history diversity represented was limited. Even with the large sequencing depth, rarefaction of the sorted-subset datasets indicated that sequencing was incomplete. When a handful of donors were compared, the shared fraction of clonotypes was about 5% for naive CD4, 3.5% to 4% for naive CD8, about 2.4% for memory CD4, and 0.35% to 0.4% for memory CD8. Pairwise subsampling led to the expectation that sequencing depth would affect the degree of clonotype sharing among donors.

Clipping removes 5 bases from V and 9 bases from J, with 7 as the unmatched junction base count. The germline V gene (reference sequence) yields SEHNR for CDR1 and FQNEAQ for CDR2. Counted from cysteine to phenylalanine, this CDR3 has 15 amino acids. Solely the CDR3 DNA is kept, with 45 bases framed from the first base. Using the deep immunoSEQ assay, TCR CDR3 regions were amplified from genomic DNA by multiplex PCR. Extracted genomic DNA from each cell subset was spread evenly across all wells of several immunoSEQ 96-well plates, with each plate serving as a replicate. For sorted subsets, 150 to 250 ng genomic DNA, equal to 30,000 to 35,000 T cell genomes, was loaded into each replicate PCR. The purified libraries were quantified using a Qubit 3.0 fluorometer, sized with a Bioanalyzer 2100, and then quantified again using the KAPA Library Quantification kit. A separate single-read 150-cycle Illumina NextSeq 550 flow cell was used to sequence each immunoSEQ 96-well plate. The paper's data handling went like this. Because only junctional sequences without quality scores were contained in the immunoSEQ output, filtering matching that applied to full-length reads could not be performed. Sequences were annotated with PyIR, a Python wrapper for IgBLAST v1.9, using IMGT germline references to assign V/J genes and CDR3. Reads with weak V/J assignments (E-value above 1e-6), missing CDR3, stop codons, out-of-frame junctions, or ambiguous translated residues were removed. V3J clonotypes were defined as sequences sharing the same inferred V gene, J gene, and CDR3 amino acid sequence. The percentage overlap between two repertoires was calculated by dividing the number of shared unique clonotypes by the size of the smaller repertoire. RTK rarefaction, the Chao1 estimator, and Recon v2.1 estimates of unobserved clonotypes were used to assess repertoire richness. OLGA was used to compute generation probabilities for all TCRbeta clonotypes that the gDNA method yielded from a few donors. This is the immuneACCESS table as TCRdb keeps it, with only in-frame sequences that have V and J called. A part of the clones is gone; compared with another copy, unresolved V genes explain less than half, and the rest is unexplained. V and J calls plus clone size are reproduced from that table; the DNA served to infer D and trimming. The table for this sample lists 550,000 to 750,000 clones; about 91% of them were counted only once. The top ten hold 24% of the sample.

CD8 naive samples were CD45RO-negative cells positively selected for CCR7, giving a CD45RA+CCR7+ population that excluded TemRA cells. The donors were healthy, HIV-negative adults who had no recently reported acute infections or vaccinations. All donors were Caucasian adults living in Nashville, Tennessee, USA. Blood was collected by leukapheresis, and PBMCs were isolated by Ficoll-Histopaque density gradient centrifugation and then cryopreserved in liquid nitrogen vapor phase. Purity and quantity of every magnetically sorted T cell population were checked by analytical flow cytometry. Genomic DNA was isolated from each sorted fraction and quantified by UV absorbance on a Nanodrop 2000c. Regarding this clone: Its antigen is not yet known. It has no much larger one-base neighbor in the sample; base qualities were not kept.

The receptor was isolated from a man younger than 40 in good health. The specimen was naive CD8+ T cells sorted from blood. The cell subset or site label, read with the paper, signifies: CD45RA+CCR7+. The sequence joins TRBV7-9 to TRBJ2-1, and 13 junctional nucleotides match TRBD2. The nucleotides read TGTGCCAGCAGCCGCGGGACTAGCGGGACGATTGAGCAGTTCTTC. Protein translation: CASSRGTSGTIEQFF.